A selection of T cell receptor beta chains follows, all from one sample in a study of control samples from healthy donors and cancer patients. Sequenced by immunoSEQ multiplex PCR; TCRdb stores in-frame clones only, minus some. The table includes about 86,000 clones, roughly 89% detected once. Source material: PBMCs. The receptor source for this set is a woman aged 45-65 years with colorectal cancer. The CDR3 runs from the conserved cysteine through the conserved F or W. Fields, in order: V gene, D gene, clone size, CDR3 length, J gene, CDR3 DNA, CDR3 protein. D genes are given only for firm matches. Not every row has a clone size; where given, it reads once, few, many or a size class.

V gene: TRBV9; D gene: NA; clone size: NA; CDR3 length: 13; J gene: TRBJ1-4; CDR3 DNA: TGTGCCAGCAGCAGACGACCTAATGAAAAACTGTTTTTT; CDR3 protein: CASSRRPNEKLFF
V gene: TRBV4-1; D gene: TRBD2; clone size: NA; CDR3 length: 16; J gene: TRBJ2-2; CDR3 DNA: TGCGCCAGCAGCCACGCGGGGGGGACGAACACCGGGGAGCTGTTTTTT; CDR3 protein: CASSHAGGTNTGELFF
V gene: TRBV7-2; D gene: TRBD1; clone size: NA; CDR3 length: 13; J gene: TRBJ1-5; CDR3 DNA: TGTGCCAGCAGCGAGGGACAGGGAGAGCCCCAGCATTTT; CDR3 protein: CASSEGQGEPQHF
V gene: TRBV6-2/TRBV6-3; D gene: TRBD1; clone size: NA; CDR3 length: 17; J gene: TRBJ1-6; CDR3 DNA: TGTGCCAGCAGTCCCTCCCGACAGGGCTCCTATAATTCACCCCTCCACTTT; CDR3 protein: CASSPSRQGSYNSPLHF
V gene: TRBV28; D gene: NA; clone size: NA; CDR3 length: 15; J gene: TRBJ2-6; CDR3 DNA: TGTGCCAGCAGTCAAATGGGCTCTGGGGCCAACGTCCTGACTTTC; CDR3 protein: CASSQMGSGANVLTF
V gene: TRBV5-6; D gene: NA; clone size: NA; CDR3 length: 13; J gene: TRBJ1-5; CDR3 DNA: TGTGCCAGCAGCTTCGGGTCAGGGCAGCCCCAGCATTTT; CDR3 protein: CASSFGSGQPQHF
V gene: TRBV7-8; D gene: NA; clone size: NA; CDR3 length: 16; J gene: TRBJ2-3; CDR3 DNA: TGTGCCAGCAGCTTAGCCAGCGGGTCTAGCACAGATACGCAGTATTTT; CDR3 protein: CASSLASGSSTDTQYF
V gene: TRBV5-1; D gene: NA; clone size: NA; CDR3 length: 14; J gene: TRBJ1-2; CDR3 DNA: TGCGCCAGCAGCCCCCAATCGGGGGACTATGGCTACACCTTC; CDR3 protein: CASSPQSGDYGYTF
V gene: TRBV4-1; D gene: NA; clone size: few; CDR3 length: 17; J gene: TRBJ1-3; CDR3 DNA: TGCGCCAGCAGCGTGGGGTGGGGGGCCGAGTCTGGAAACACCATATATTTT; CDR3 protein: CASSVGWGAESGNTIYF
V gene: TRBV6-2/TRBV6-3; D gene: TRBD1; clone size: NA; CDR3 length: 17; J gene: TRBJ1-1; CDR3 DNA: TGTGCCAGCAGTTACTCGCCCGACAGGGGAGGGGTCACTGAAGCTTTCTTT; CDR3 protein: CASSYSPDRGGVTEAFF
V gene: TRBV7-8; D gene: NA; clone size: NA; CDR3 length: 16; J gene: TRBJ1-4; CDR3 DNA: TGTGCCAGCAGCTTAAGGGGATGGGGGTCGAATGAAAAACTGTTTTTT; CDR3 protein: CASSLRGWGSNEKLFF
V gene: TRBV5-6; D gene: TRBD1; clone size: NA; CDR3 length: 17; J gene: TRBJ1-2; CDR3 DNA: TGTGCCAGCAGCTTGGGCGGGACAGGGGGCAGGGTCTATGGCTACACCTTC; CDR3 protein: CASSLGGTGGRVYGYTF
V gene: TRBV14; D gene: NA; clone size: NA; CDR3 length: 16; J gene: TRBJ2-2; CDR3 DNA: TGTGCCAGCAGCCAACTTGGGACCACGAACACCGGGGAGCTGTTTTTT; CDR3 protein: CASSQLGTTNTGELFF
V gene: TRBV6-2/TRBV6-3; D gene: NA; clone size: NA; CDR3 length: 13; J gene: TRBJ1-2; CDR3 DNA: TGTGCCAGCAGTTACTCGAGCGGGCTCGGCTACACCTTC; CDR3 protein: CASSYSSGLGYTF
V gene: TRBV10-1; D gene: NA; clone size: NA; CDR3 length: 13; J gene: TRBJ1-1; CDR3 DNA: TGCGCCAGCAGTGGAACCAGGGGCACTGAAGCTTTCTTT; CDR3 protein: CASSGTRGTEAFF
V gene: TRBV27; D gene: NA; clone size: NA; CDR3 length: 15; J gene: TRBJ2-3; CDR3 DNA: TGTGCCAGCAGTTTAACTTGGCGGGCCACAGATACGCAGTATTTT; CDR3 protein: CASSLTWRATDTQYF
V gene: TRBV12-3/TRBV12-4; D gene: NA; clone size: NA; CDR3 length: 12; J gene: TRBJ2-5; CDR3 DNA: TGTGCCAGCAAGGGGTCTTGGGAGACCCAGTACTTC; CDR3 protein: CASKGSWETQYF
V gene: TRBV30; D gene: NA; clone size: NA; CDR3 length: 12; J gene: TRBJ2-3; CDR3 DNA: TGTGCCTGGAGTCAATCAGGGGATACGCAGTATTTT; CDR3 protein: CAWSQSGDTQYF